The following is a TCR beta chain sequence with its context. This sample is drawn from a study of CD8+ T cells in alopecia areata. Treatment denoted: oral pan-JAK inhibitor, 5-10 mg twice daily. Per germline, CDR1 SNHLY and CDR2 FYNNEI. CDR3 length equals 12 residues. V lost 5 bases and J lost 0, with 5 bases in between. Extracted RNA was reverse transcribed, and the resulting cDNA served as sequencing template. Assay: immunoSEQ multiplex PCR; the TCRdb copy retains only in-frame clones and omits some. The table includes 130,000 to 150,000 clones, roughly four fifths detected once. The receptor's source is a human donor with alopecia areata. This chain links TRBV2 with TRBJ2-7; no reliable D call. Material: CD8+ T cells sorted from blood, obtained at week 4, from a patient treated with tofacitinib. The CDR3 nucleotides read TGTGCCAGCAGTCAGTTCTCCTACGAGCAGTACTTC. Residues: CASSQFSYEQYF.